A single sample is the source of the 17 T cell receptor beta chains below, sequenced in a study of OX40 agonist ivuxolimab in advanced cancers. The library relied on the immunoSEQ multiplex PCR assay. TCRdb carries this immuneACCESS record with in-frame sequences only. Its versions omit some clonotypes, under half of them owing to an unresolved V gene in the studies checked, with the rest unexplained. The sample yields approximately 40,000 clones; roughly 80% were counted once. In total, the top ten clones hold more than 20% of the sample. The specimen was CD4+ or CD8+ T cells sorted from blood, collected in a trial of the OX40 agonist ivuxolimab. The receptor source for this set is an adult with an advanced solid tumor such as melanoma, head and neck, liver or kidney cancer.

Worth noting for this clone: Compared with germline, one end of the junction differs, possibly owing to a read error. The chain combines TRBV5-4 with TRBJ1-2; TRBD1 aligns across 9 bases. The CDR3 loop spans 15 amino acids. The germline gives CDR1 SGHNT, CDR2 YYREEE (reference sequence). In DNA, the CDR3 is TGCGCCAGCAGCCAACTCCTGCGGACAGGGGATGGCTACACCTTC. It translates to CASSQLLRTGDGYTF.

The chain couples TRBV25-1 to TRBJ2-6; D is unresolved. Trimming left V 6 bases short and J 4 bases short, with 7 bases between. This CDR3 is 13 amino acids long. Germline CDR1 and CDR2: MGHDK and SYGVNS. This chain's CDR3 is CASSILGANVLTF. CDR3 DNA: TGTGCCAGCAGCATCCTCGGGGCCAACGTCCTGACTTTC. The full variable domain, rest sourced from reference TRBV25-1 and TRBJ2-6, is EADIYQTPRYLVIGTGKKITLECSQTMGHDKMYWYQQDPGMELHLIHYSYGVNSTEKGDLSSESTVSRIRTEHFPLTLESARPSHTSQYLCASSILGANVLTFGAGSRLTVL.

The chain combines TRBV19 with TRBJ2-1; tentatively, D is TRBD2 (6 bases). This CDR3 is built from 17 residues. The germline gives CDR1 LNHDA, CDR2 SQIVND (reference sequence). V was pared by 2 bases and J by 4 bases, with 18 bases between. The CDR3 DNA is TGTGCCAGTAGTATAACCCTCGGGGACTTACGTTACAATGAGCAGTTCTTC. It yields the protein CASSITLGDLRYNEQFF.

The chain is built from TRBV27 and TRBJ2-2; maybe TRBD2 (5 bases). With 6 bases removed from V and 2 bases from J, the gap between germline ends came to 13 bases. This CDR3 has 15 amino acids. Per germline, CDR1 MNHEY and CDR2 SMNVEV (reference sequence). CDR3 in DNA: TGTGCCAGCAGCCCCTGGACTGAAAACACCGGGGAGCTGTTTTTT. It codes for CASSPWTENTGELFF.

The V gene is TRBV6-1, the J gene TRBJ1-2; 7 nucleotides line up with TRBD1. Germline CDR1 reads MNHNS; CDR2 reads SASEGT. The CDR3 is 14 residues long. V dropped 5 bases and J dropped 8; count of bases not matched to a gene: 11. CDR3 coding DNA: TGTGCCAGCAGTCCCCAGGGGGGGAGCGGGGGCTACACCTTC. Amino acid sequence: CASSPQGGSGGYTF.

V usage is TRBV7-9 and J usage is TRBJ2-7, with a tentative D call TRBD1 (5 bases). Germline CDR1 is SEHNR and CDR2 is FQNEAQ (reference sequence). Trimming stripped 1 base from V and 3 bases from J, with 7 bases between. The CDR3 spans 13 residues. The CDR3 sequence is CASSLGQFYEQYF. The DNA for the CDR3 is TGTGCCAGCAGCTTAGGACAGTTCTACGAGCAGTACTTC.

This chain links TRBV7-2 with TRBJ2-7, with D perhaps matching TRBD1 (6 bases). Trimming took off 5 bases at V and 4 bases at J, with 15 bases between the two ends. This CDR3 is built from 14 residues. Germline V gene lookup returns CDR1 SGHTA and CDR2 FQGNSA. As DNA, the CDR3 is TGTGCCAGCAGCCTATACAGGGCTAGGTACGAGCAGTACTTC. Its translation is CASSLYRARYEQYF.

This chain connects TRBV10-2 to TRBJ1-5; D not resolved. The CDR3 runs to 12 residues. V was pared by 3 bases and J by 1 base, with 1 base between. The V gene's germline CDR1 is WSHSY and CDR2 SAAADI. CDR3 region: CASSESNQPQHF. As DNA, the CDR3 is TGCGCCAGCAGTGAAAGCAATCAGCCCCAGCATTTT.

The chain carries TRBV27 and TRBJ1-2; TRBD1 aligns across 7 bases. This CDR3 contains 14 residues. With 3 bases clipped from V and 5 bases from J, the junction kept 6 bases outside the gene matches. CDR1 is MNHEY and CDR2 is SMNVEV in the germline V gene (reference sequence). The CDR3 here is CASSLTGRWYGYTF. CDR3 sequence (DNA): TGTGCCAGCAGTTTGACAGGGAGATGGTATGGCTACACCTTC.

V and J are TRBV4-3 and TRBJ1-6; D is unresolved. The CDR3 totals 14 residues. Germline assignment: CDR1 LGHNA and CDR2 YSLEER. Trimming took 1 base from V and 6 from J, leaving 7 bases between them. The CDR3 bases are TGCGCCAGCAGCCAAGTATTCACTAATTCACCCCTCCACTTT. This codes for CASSQVFTNSPLHF.

V gene TRBV6-5 combines with J gene TRBJ2-5; 9 bases fit TRBD2. Germline CDR1 and CDR2: MNHEY and SVGAGI. The V gene end was trimmed by 0 bases and the J gene end by 4 bases; junction bases not matched to a gene: 3. The length of the CDR3 is 15 residues. In DNA form, the CDR3 reads TGTGCCAGCAGTTACTCGGGCGGGGGGGGAGAGACCCAGTACTTC. Its translation is CASSYSGGGGETQYF.

The rearrangement joins TRBV6-1 to TRBJ1-2; D possibly corresponds to TRBD1 (5 bases). Looked up from germline, CDR1 is MNHNS and CDR2 is SASEGT. There are 15 residues in the CDR3. The V end was cut by 4 bases, the J end by 5 bases, with 17 bases between. As DNA, the CDR3 is TGTGCCAGCAGTGGCGGCACAGGACCATTTTATGGCTACACCTTC. Amino acids: CASSGGTGPFYGYTF.

The rearrangement joins TRBV5-5 to TRBJ1-2; D remains ambiguous. Trimming took 0 bases from V and 8 from J, leaving 14 bases between them. From germline, CDR1 is SGHKS and CDR2 YYEKEE (reference sequence). The CDR3 is 14 residues long. The DNA for the CDR3 is TGTGCCAGCAGCTTGGGCGGCCTTCCGGGGGGCTACACCTTC. It specifies CASSLGGLPGGYTF.

V and J are TRBV30 and TRBJ1-1; 8 bases align to TRBD1. The germline gives CDR1 GTSNPN, CDR2 SVGIG (reference sequence). Trimming at V came to 5 bases and at J to 11 bases, leaving 13 bases not matched to a gene. The CDR3 runs to 13 residues. CDR3 region: CAWAVGQGHGAFF. CDR3 coding DNA: TGTGCCTGGGCGGTCGGACAGGGCCATGGGGCTTTCTTT.

This chain joins TRBV7-6 and TRBJ2-3, with 9 positions matching TRBD2. The ends lost 5 bases at V and 3 bases at J; junction bases unmatched: 9. CDR1 is SGHVS and CDR2 is FNYEAQ in the germline V gene. This CDR3 is 16 amino acids long. CDR3 DNA: TGTGCCAGCAGCACGTCCCCCCTAGCGGGGACAGATACGCAGTATTTT. Its protein is CASSTSPLAGTDTQYF.

This clone has a single count. The J gene is TRBJ1-2, the V gene TRBV11-2; D call uncertain. The germline V gene has CDR1 SGHAT and CDR2 FQNNGV. The CDR3 totals 16 residues. Trimming took 5 bases from V and 4 from J, leaving 20 bases between them. The CDR3 region is CASSHEWSANGYGYTF. The DNA for the CDR3 is TGTGCCAGCAGCCACGAATGGAGCGCCAATGGCTATGGCTACACCTTC.

The rearrangement joins TRBV15 to TRBJ1-6; 8 positions match TRBD1. V lost 5 bases, J lost 10 bases, and 10 bases stayed unmatched. The CDR3 length is 15 residues. Germline CDR1 and CDR2: LNHNV and YYDKDF (reference sequence). In DNA form, the CDR3 reads TGTGCCACCAGCTCTTGGACAGGGACAAGCTCACCCCTCCACTTT. It translates to CATSSWTGTSSPLHF.